These 32 T cell receptor beta chains originate from one sample sequenced in a study of blood T cell repertoires in COVID-19. Produced via immunoSEQ multiplex PCR; TCRdb's table is partial and in-frame only. The data hold 100,000 to 150,000 clones, with 75% to 85% observed a single time. Sequencing input: peripheral blood. The receptor source for this set is a man between 40 and 49 years old with active or convalescent COVID-19.

The chain employs TRBV30 and TRBJ1-2, with TRBD1 matching over 8 bases. V lost 4 bases and J lost 4; bases outside the gene matches: 8. CDR1 and CDR2 (germline): GTSNPN, SVGIG (reference sequence). There are 14 residues in the CDR3. The CDR3 sequence is CAWTGGEPGYGYTF. The CDR3 DNA sequence: TGTGCCTGGACAGGGGGCGAGCCGGGCTATGGCTACACCTTC.

In nucleotides, the CDR3 is TGCAGCGTTGAAGATTTCGGGGAGGGGGTAAGCACAGATACGCAGTATTTT. This translates into CSVEDFGEGVSTDTQYF. The chain employs TRBV29-1 and TRBJ2-3, with a possible D match to TRBD2 (7 bases). Trimming removed 0 bases from V and 0 bases from J, with 16 bases in between. Per germline, CDR1 SQVTM and CDR2 ANQGSEA. This CDR3 region has 17 residues.

The chain joins TRBV30 to TRBJ2-3, with TRBD1 as a possible D gene (5 bases). The CDR3 totals 16 residues. Trimming stripped 3 bases from V and 0 bases from J, with 16 bases between. Germline CDR1 reads GTSNPN; CDR2 reads SVGIG (reference sequence). CDR3 amino acids: CAWSAKGPLSTDTQYF. The DNA for the CDR3 is TGTGCCTGGAGCGCTAAGGGGCCTTTAAGCACAGATACGCAGTATTTT.

In regard to this clone: Mismatch with germline at one junction end may stem from a read error. The identical CDR3 is also encoded by other nucleotide sequences in the sample. This sequence joins TRBV5-6 and TRBJ2-2; maybe TRBD2 (7 bases). Germline values: CDR1 SGHDT, CDR2 YYEEEE. The CDR3 has 15 amino acids. CDR3: CARRPGGGDTGELFF. As DNA, the CDR3 is TGTGCCCGCAGGCCGGGGGGCGGGGACACCGGGGAGCTGTTTTTT.

V and J are TRBV9 and TRBJ2-5, with 7 nucleotides matching TRBD2. The CDR3 length is 15 residues. Germline CDR1 is SGDLS and CDR2 is YYNGEE. The J segment lost 4 bases and the V segment lost 4 bases, leaving 10 bases of the junction unmatched. The CDR3 reads CASSPGTTTLETQYF. CDR3 in DNA: TGTGCCAGCAGCCCAGGGACTACGACCTTAGAGACCCAGTACTTC.

The rearrangement uses TRBV6-5 and TRBJ1-1; unclear D gene. V lost 1 base, J lost 5 bases, and 17 bases lay in between. CDR1 is MNHEY and CDR2 is SVGAGI in the germline V gene. CDR3 size: 16 residues. CDR3 nucleotide sequence: TGTGCCAGCAGTTACTTCCCCGGGGAGGGTTGGACTGAAGCTTTCTTT. This encodes CASSYFPGEGWTEAFF.

V is TRBV5-1 and J is TRBJ2-1, with TRBD1 as a possible D gene (7 bases). The CDR3 sequence is 14 residues long. Deletions cut 7 bases from V and 9 bases from J, with 20 bases between. Germline V CDR1 and CDR2: SGHRS, YFSETQ. Here the CDR3 reads CASGSGGSWFEQFF. The CDR3, as DNA: TGCGCCAGCGGATCAGGGGGGTCCTGGTTTGAGCAGTTCTTC.

The chain links TRBV10-1 to TRBJ2-1, with 9 bases lining up with TRBD2. The CDR3 is 15 residues long. Looked up from germline, CDR1 is WNHNN and CDR2 is SYGVQD (reference sequence). V lost 3 bases, J lost 4 bases, and 4 bases stayed unmatched. The CDR3 DNA follows: TGCGCCAGCAGTGATCCGACTAGCGGATACAATGAGCAGTTCTTC. This gives the protein CASSDPTSGYNEQFF.

J is TRBJ2-5 and V is TRBV3-1 (or the pseudogene TRBV3-2); 7 bases map to TRBD2. The CDR3 sequence is 14 residues long. Trimming took 3 bases from V and 1 from J; bases not matched to a gene: 2. Germline loops: CDR1 LGHDT, CDR2 YNNKEL (reference sequence). CDR3 in DNA: TGTGCCAGCAGCCAGTCGGGAGGCCAAGAGACCCAGTACTTC. It specifies CASSQSGGQETQYF.

The rearrangement links TRBV2 to TRBJ1-1, with a possible D match to TRBD1 (5 bases). There are 14 residues in the CDR3. V was cut by 5 bases and J by 3 bases, with 13 bases left in between. CDR1 SNHLY and CDR2 FYNNEI come from the germline V gene. CDR3 in amino acids: CASSLKGRDTEAFF. DNA for the CDR3: TGTGCCAGCAGTCTAAAGGGGAGGGACACTGAAGCTTTCTTT.

V usage is TRBV6-4 and J usage is TRBJ2-3; TRBD2 aligns across 11 bases. This CDR3 comprises 17 residues. Trimming took 3 bases from V and 1 from J; bases not matched to a gene: 6. Germline-derived CDR1 and CDR2 are MRHNA and SNTAGT. The CDR3 nucleotides read TGTGCCAGCAGTGAATTCACTAGCGGGGGAGGCACAGATACGCAGTATTTT. The encoded protein is CASSEFTSGGGTDTQYF.

J is TRBJ2-2 and V is TRBV6-5; 7 bases are a match to TRBD1. Trimming removed 0 bases from V and 4 bases from J; junction bases left unmatched: 2. This CDR3 is 15 amino acids long. Germline CDR1 reads MNHEY; CDR2 reads SVGAGI. The CDR3 reads CASSYSPGGTGELFF. The DNA of the CDR3 is TGTGCCAGCAGTTACTCTCCAGGGGGCACCGGGGAGCTGTTTTTT.

The chain is built from TRBV29-1 and TRBJ2-3, with D tentatively TRBD2 (6 bases). Trimming stripped 4 bases from V and 3 bases from J, with 14 bases between. This CDR3 spans 14 amino acids. CDR1 and CDR2 (germline): SQVTM, ANQGSEA. The CDR3 DNA reads TGCAGCGTTGCCCCCGGGGGAAAGACAGATACGCAGTATTTT. Its protein is CSVAPGGKTDTQYF.

The J gene is TRBJ2-7, the V gene TRBV29-1; TRBD1 agrees at 10 bases. The length of the CDR3 is 14 residues. After removal of 6 bases from V and 1 base from J, the junction contained 6 bases not matched to a gene. CDR1 and CDR2 (germline): SQVTM, ANQGSEA. The CDR3 is CSVNRQGASYEQYF. In DNA, the CDR3 is TGCAGCGTGAATCGACAGGGGGCATCCTACGAGCAGTACTTC.

The chain carries TRBV28 and TRBJ1-5; D is unclear. Germline values: CDR1 MDHEN, CDR2 SYDVKM. The CDR3 runs 13 residues. With 6 bases removed from V and 5 bases from J, the gap between germline ends came to 11 bases. The CDR3 region has the DNA TGTGCCAGCAGCTACGAGCGGGATCAGCCCCAGCATTTT. It encodes CASSYERDQPQHF.

The chain combines TRBV6-6 with TRBJ2-2, with 10 bases fitting TRBD1. CDR3 size: 15 residues. CDR1 is MNHNY and CDR2 is SVGAGI in the germline V gene (reference sequence). V was clipped by 2 bases and J by 6 bases; unmatched bases: 3. The CDR3 here is CASSYLGQGAGELFF. Written as DNA, the CDR3 is TGTGCCAGCAGTTACCTCGGACAGGGGGCCGGGGAGCTGTTTTTT.

In DNA form, the CDR3 reads TGTGCCTGGAGTGTACGAGGGGGCGAATTGTGGGGCTACACCTTC. Its translation: CAWSVRGGELWGYTF. This chain links TRBV30 with TRBJ1-2; 7 bases map to TRBD1. V trimming: 0 bases; J trimming: 8 bases; junction bases outside the gene matches: 12. This CDR3 contains 15 residues. Germline assignment: CDR1 GTSNPN and CDR2 SVGIG (reference sequence).

V gene TRBV29-1 combines with J gene TRBJ2-7, with TRBD1 identical over 9 bases. CDR3 size: 13 residues. V trimming: 6 bases; J trimming: 7 bases; junction bases outside the gene matches: 10. CDR1 is SQVTM and CDR2 is ANQGSEA in the germline V gene. CDR3 amino acids: CSVLRDRVGEQYF. Here the CDR3 DNA reads TGCAGCGTCCTCCGGGACAGGGTTGGAGAGCAGTACTTC.

CDR3 amino acids: CAWSPTGEGLYF. The CDR3 coding sequence is TGTGCCTGGAGTCCGACAGGGGAGGGGTTGTACTTC. This chain links TRBV30 with TRBJ2-7; possibly TRBD1 for D (8 bases). Germline values: CDR1 GTSNPN, CDR2 SVGIG (reference sequence). CDR3 length equals 12 residues. Trimming pared 2 bases from V and 12 bases from J, leaving 17 bases between.

There are a few counts of this clone. The chain has TRBV6-4 and TRBJ2-2; D may be TRBD2 (5 bases). The germline V gene encodes CDR1 MRHNA and CDR2 SNTAGT. This CDR3 is 15 amino acids long. V shed 4 bases and J shed 2 bases, with 11 bases lying between them. CDR3: CASSARSGNTGELFF. The CDR3 DNA reads as TGTGCCAGCAGTGCCCGAAGCGGTAACACCGGGGAGCTGTTTTTT.

The rearrangement joins TRBV7-9 to TRBJ1-5; the D gene is possibly TRBD1 (6 bases). V gave up 11 bases and J gave up 7 bases, with 15 bases separating them. The CDR3 totals 12 residues. Germline assignment: CDR1 SEHNR and CDR2 FQNEAQ (reference sequence). The CDR3 region is CAVQEQGQPQHF. CDR3 coding DNA: TGTGCCGTCCAGGAACAGGGCCAGCCCCAGCATTTT.

The chain employs TRBV27 and TRBJ1-1, with a tentative D call TRBD1 (6 bases). The germline gives CDR1 MNHEY, CDR2 SMNVEV (reference sequence). This CDR3 spans 13 amino acids. Trimming stripped 4 bases from V and 5 bases from J, with 11 bases between. The CDR3 DNA follows: TGTGCCAGCAGTTACAGGGTGTGGACTGAAGCTTTCTTT. Its translation: CASSYRVWTEAFF.

The chain is built from TRBV7-2 and TRBJ1-1; 7 nucleotides agree with TRBD1. Trimming at V came to 5 bases and at J to 1 base, leaving 7 bases not matched to a gene. The germline V gene has CDR1 SGHTA and CDR2 FQGNSA. The CDR3 spans 15 residues. For the CDR3, the DNA is TGTGCCAGCAGCCCCAGGGGGGTTAAGAACACTGAAGCTTTCTTT. Encoded protein: CASSPRGVKNTEAFF.

The chain carries TRBV11-2 and TRBJ1-5; D is unresolved. Per the germline V gene, CDR1 is SGHAT and CDR2 is FQNNGV. CDR3 length: 17 amino acids. The V gene lost 2 bases and the J gene lost 0 bases, with 14 bases spanning the gap. CDR3 sequence (DNA): TGTGCCAGCAGCTTATACGGGATTTCTATTAGCAATCAGCCCCAGCATTTT. Encoded protein: CASSLYGISISNQPQHF.

V gene TRBV6-6 combines with J gene TRBJ1-5; TRBD1 might be the D (6 bases). From germline, CDR1 is MNHNY and CDR2 SVGAGI (reference sequence). The ends were cut back, 6 bases at V and 5 bases at J, with 14 bases in the middle. This CDR3 is built from 14 residues. CDR3 residues: CASSPDRSDQPQHF. The CDR3 DNA reads TGTGCCAGCAGCCCCGACAGGTCCGATCAGCCCCAGCATTTT.

The chain employs TRBV15 and TRBJ2-3; 12 bases are shared with TRBD2. J gave up 1 base and V 8 bases, and 16 bases lay outside the gene matches. This CDR3 spans 19 amino acids. Per germline, CDR1 LNHNV and CDR2 YYDKDF (reference sequence). This CDR3 is CATLGTSGRESVGTDTQYF. Here the CDR3 DNA reads TGTGCCACCCTAGGGACTAGCGGGCGAGAATCGGTGGGCACAGATACGCAGTATTTT.

This clone was seen more than once but under ten times. V usage is TRBV30 and J usage is TRBJ1-1; D call uncertain. This CDR3 has 12 amino acids. Germline V gives CDR1 GTSNPN, CDR2 SVGIG (reference sequence). Deletions cut 5 bases from V and 5 bases from J, with 12 bases between. The CDR3 loop is CAWWGAGTEAFF. CDR3 nucleotide sequence: TGTGCCTGGTGGGGAGCGGGAACTGAAGCTTTCTTT.

This rearrangement joins TRBV7-3 to TRBJ1-2; maybe TRBD1 (6 bases). V lost 5 bases and J 4 bases, leaving 17 bases between the germline ends. The CDR3 contains 15 residues. In germline, CDR1 is SGHTA, CDR2 FQGTGA. This CDR3 is CASSPAGGETYGYTF. CDR3 in DNA: TGTGCCAGCAGCCCGGCGGGGGGCGAGACCTATGGCTACACCTTC.

The chain couples TRBV18 to TRBJ1-1; D unclear. Trimming removed 4 bases at V and 1 base at J, with 19 bases between. Germline V CDR1 and CDR2: KGHSH, LQKENI. This CDR3 comprises 17 residues. This chain's CDR3 is CASSLVRFQKRNTEAFF. CDR3 bases: TGTGCCAGCTCACTTGTCAGGTTCCAAAAGAGGAACACTGAAGCTTTCTTT.

The chain recombines TRBV5-6 with TRBJ1-1, with D perhaps matching TRBD1 (5 bases). V lost 7 bases to trimming and J lost 7 bases, with 20 bases between them. Germline CDR1 and CDR2: SGHDT and YYEEEE. This CDR3 has 14 amino acids. CDR3 in amino acids: CASLDSGFNGEAFF. CDR3 bases: TGTGCCAGCTTAGACAGCGGGTTTAACGGTGAAGCTTTCTTT.

The rearrangement links TRBV6-5 to TRBJ1-4, with TRBD1 identical over 9 bases. The CDR3 is 15 amino acids. V dropped 4 bases and J dropped 2; count of bases not matched to a gene: 2. Germline V gene data show CDR1 as MNHEY and CDR2 as SVGAGI. For the CDR3, the DNA is TGTGCCAGCAGTTCCGGACAGGGGACTAATGAAAAACTGTTTTTT. Protein sequence: CASSSGQGTNEKLFF.

This clone was counted only a few times. The chain's CDR3 is CASSPRQGFQPQHF. In DNA, the CDR3 is TGTGCCAGCAGTCCCCGACAGGGCTTTCAGCCCCAGCATTTT. This rearrangement joins TRBV28 to TRBJ1-5, with 7 nucleotides matching TRBD1. CDR1 and CDR2 (germline): MDHEN, SYDVKM. V shed 5 bases and J 6 bases; nucleotides not matched to a gene: 7. The CDR3 contains 14 residues.